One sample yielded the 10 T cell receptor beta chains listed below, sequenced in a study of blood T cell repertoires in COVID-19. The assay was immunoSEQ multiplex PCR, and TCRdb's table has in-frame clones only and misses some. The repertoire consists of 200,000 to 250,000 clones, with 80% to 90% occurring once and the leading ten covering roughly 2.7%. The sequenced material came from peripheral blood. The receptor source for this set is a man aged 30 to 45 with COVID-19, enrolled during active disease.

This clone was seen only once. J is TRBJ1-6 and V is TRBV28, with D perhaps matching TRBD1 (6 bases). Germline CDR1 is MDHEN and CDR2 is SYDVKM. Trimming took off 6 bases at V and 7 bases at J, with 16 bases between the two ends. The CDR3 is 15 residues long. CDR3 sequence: CASRPQGIRNSPLHF. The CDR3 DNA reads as TGTGCCAGCAGACCGCAGGGGATTCGAAATTCACCCCTCCACTTT.

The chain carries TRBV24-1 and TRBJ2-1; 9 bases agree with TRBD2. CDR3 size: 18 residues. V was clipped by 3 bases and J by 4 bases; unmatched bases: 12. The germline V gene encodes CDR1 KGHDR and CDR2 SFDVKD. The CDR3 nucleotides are TGTGCCACCAGTGATCGCCTTTCCGGGACTAGCAGGTACAATGAGCAGTTCTTC. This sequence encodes CATSDRLSGTSRYNEQFF.

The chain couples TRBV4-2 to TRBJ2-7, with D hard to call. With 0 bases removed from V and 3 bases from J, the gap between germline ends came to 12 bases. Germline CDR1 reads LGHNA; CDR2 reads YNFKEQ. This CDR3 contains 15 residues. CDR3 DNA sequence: TGTGCCAGCAGCCAAGATCTCCTCCTTCGCTACGAGCAGTACTTC. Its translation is CASSQDLLLRYEQYF.

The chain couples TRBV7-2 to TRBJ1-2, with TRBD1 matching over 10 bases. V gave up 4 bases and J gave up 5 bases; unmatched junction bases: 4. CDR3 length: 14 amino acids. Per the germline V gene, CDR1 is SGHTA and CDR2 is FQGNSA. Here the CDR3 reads CASSYRDRGYGYTF. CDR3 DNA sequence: TGTGCCAGCAGCTACCGGGACAGGGGATATGGCTACACCTTC.

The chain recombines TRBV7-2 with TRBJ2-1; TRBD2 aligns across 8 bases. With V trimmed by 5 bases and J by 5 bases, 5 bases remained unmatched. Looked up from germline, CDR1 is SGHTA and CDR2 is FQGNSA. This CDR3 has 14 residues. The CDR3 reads CASSQLAGNNEQFF. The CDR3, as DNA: TGTGCCAGCAGCCAGTTAGCGGGGAACAATGAGCAGTTCTTC.

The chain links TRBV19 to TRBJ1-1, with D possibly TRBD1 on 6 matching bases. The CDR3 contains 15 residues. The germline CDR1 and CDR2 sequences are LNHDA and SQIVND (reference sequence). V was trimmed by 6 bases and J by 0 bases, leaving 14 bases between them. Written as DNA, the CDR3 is TGTGCCAGTAGAACAGGGAACTTTATGAACACTGAAGCTTTCTTT. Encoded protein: CASRTGNFMNTEAFF.

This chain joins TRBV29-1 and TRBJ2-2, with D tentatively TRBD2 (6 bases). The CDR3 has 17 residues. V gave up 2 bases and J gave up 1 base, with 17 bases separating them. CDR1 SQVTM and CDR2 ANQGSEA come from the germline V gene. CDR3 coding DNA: TGCAGCGTTGAAAAACGGGGGAGGCCCTGGAACACCGGGGAGCTGTTTTTT. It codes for CSVEKRGRPWNTGELFF.

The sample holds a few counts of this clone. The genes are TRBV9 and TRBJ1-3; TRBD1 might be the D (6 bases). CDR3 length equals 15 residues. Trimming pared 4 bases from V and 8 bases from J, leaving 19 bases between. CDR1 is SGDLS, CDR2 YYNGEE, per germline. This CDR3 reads CASSLLGTSGDTIYF. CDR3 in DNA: TGTGCCAGCAGCTTATTAGGGACAAGTGGTGACACCATATATTTT.

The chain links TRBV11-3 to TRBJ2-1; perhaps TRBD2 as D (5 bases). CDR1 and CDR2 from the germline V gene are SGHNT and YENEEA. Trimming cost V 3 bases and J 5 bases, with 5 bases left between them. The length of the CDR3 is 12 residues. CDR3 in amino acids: CASSFGDNEQFF. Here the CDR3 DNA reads TGTGCCAGCAGCTTCGGGGACAATGAGCAGTTCTTC.

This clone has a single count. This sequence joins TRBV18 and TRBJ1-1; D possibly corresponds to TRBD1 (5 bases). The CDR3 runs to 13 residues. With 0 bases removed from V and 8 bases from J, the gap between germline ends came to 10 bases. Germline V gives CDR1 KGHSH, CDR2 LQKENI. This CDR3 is CASSPPGRGEAFF. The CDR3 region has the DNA TGTGCCAGCTCACCACCGGGGAGGGGAGAAGCTTTCTTT.